Here is one T cell receptor (beta chain) with its context. Its antigen is undetermined. Profiling relied on immunoSEQ multiplex PCR, and the TCRdb table lists in-frame clones only, not all of them. Altogether more than 300,000 clones are present, more than 85% being singletons, with the ten largest covering around 5.3%. These data belong to a study of Ad26.COV2.S vaccination and SARS-CoV-2 variants. Study outcomes and limitations: In TCR breadth and depth analyses, total T cell responses may have been underestimated.

Germline lookup yields CDR1 LNHDA and CDR2 SQIVND (reference sequence). There are 18 residues in the CDR3. The germline V and J ends were trimmed by 6 bases and 0 bases, with 18 bases remaining between them. Treatment denoted: about 20 received Ad26.COV2.S at low or high dose, single or two shots; roughly 5 received placebo; per-sample allocation not given. Day 63 following the first vaccine or placebo injection was when the samples were taken. V and J are TRBV19 and TRBJ2-6; D is perhaps TRBD2 (5 bases). This sample comprised peripheral blood, obtained in a trial of Ad26.COV2.S vaccine versus placebo. The source is a person between 18 and 65 years old who received the Ad26.COV2.S COVID-19 vaccine or a placebo. The CDR3: CASSQRGSPLSGANVLTF. Here the CDR3 DNA reads TGTGCCAGTAGCCAGAGAGGGTCCCCTCTCTCTGGGGCCAACGTCCTGACTTTC.